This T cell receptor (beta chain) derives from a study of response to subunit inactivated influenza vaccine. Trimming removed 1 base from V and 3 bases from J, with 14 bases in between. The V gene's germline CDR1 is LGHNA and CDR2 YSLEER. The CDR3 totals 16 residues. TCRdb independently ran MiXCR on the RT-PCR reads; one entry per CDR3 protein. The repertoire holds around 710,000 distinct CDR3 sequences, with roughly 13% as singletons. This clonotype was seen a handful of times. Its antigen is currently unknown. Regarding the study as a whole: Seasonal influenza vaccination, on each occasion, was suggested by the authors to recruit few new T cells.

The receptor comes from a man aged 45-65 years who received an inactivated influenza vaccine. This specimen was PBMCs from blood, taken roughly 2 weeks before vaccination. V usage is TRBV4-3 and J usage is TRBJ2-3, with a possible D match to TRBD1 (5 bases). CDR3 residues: CASSQAIRSGTDTQYF. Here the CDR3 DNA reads TGCGCCAGCAGCCAAGCCATCCGTTCAGGGACAGATACGCAGTATTTT.